The source of this T cell receptor (beta chain) is a study of cytomegalovirus exposure and HLA in healthy donors. Unmatched junction bases numbered 2, after V lost 5 bases and J lost 3 bases. Germline values: CDR1 LNHDA, CDR2 SQIVND (reference sequence). The CDR3 loop spans 13 amino acids. Note on this clone: Other nucleotide sequences in the sample specify the same CDR3.

The PCR had 60 Vbeta and 13 Jbeta primers. The assay was immunoSEQ multiplex PCR, and TCRdb's table has in-frame clones only and misses some. Counted here are 150,000 to 200,000 clones, around 80% occurring once; the ten biggest clones make up about 1.7%. This chain links TRBV19 with TRBJ1-2; TRBD1 agrees at 8 bases. Sequencing was carried out using PBMCs. The source is a woman aged 18-29 years in good health and CMV-seronegative. CDR3 protein: CASSLTGDYGYTF. The CDR3 region has the DNA TGTGCCAGTAGTTTGACAGGGGACTATGGCTACACCTTC. Filled out from reference TRBV19 and TRBJ1-2, the complete variable domain reads DGGITQSPKYLFRKEGQNVTLSCEQNLNHDAMYWYRQDPGQGLRLIYYSQIVNDFQKGDIAEGYSVSREKKESFPLTVTSAQKNPTAFYLCASSLTGDYGYTFGSGTRLTVV.